The clone carrying this T cell receptor (beta chain) appeared once. The antigen is unknown. At one boundary the junction diverges from the germline segment, which might be a read error. This CDR3 comprises 15 residues. Looked up from germline, CDR1 is SGHTA and CDR2 is FQGNSA. This entry is derived from a study of cytotoxic CD8 clonotypes in ibrutinib-treated CLL. In the study overall: Partial responses numbered about 25 and complete responses 2; after a median about six years, 14 stayed remitted and approximately twelve progressed. Study outcomes and limitations: Clonality increased with ibrutinib response but returned toward baseline at progression.

Here immunoSEQ multiplex PCR was the method, and the copy in TCRdb shows in-frame clones only, minus some. The sample includes approximately 130,000 clones, around 84% seen only once; the top ten take 3.3%. The sequencing here drew on PBMCs, taken after 24 months of ibrutinib treatment. The receptor's source is a human donor with chronic lymphocytic leukemia. The chain employs TRBV7-2 and TRBJ1-3; D not resolved. DNA for the CDR3: TGTGCCAGCAGCTTAGTTGGAGGGTCTGGAAACACCATACATTTT. Amino acid sequence: CASSLVGGSGNTIHF.